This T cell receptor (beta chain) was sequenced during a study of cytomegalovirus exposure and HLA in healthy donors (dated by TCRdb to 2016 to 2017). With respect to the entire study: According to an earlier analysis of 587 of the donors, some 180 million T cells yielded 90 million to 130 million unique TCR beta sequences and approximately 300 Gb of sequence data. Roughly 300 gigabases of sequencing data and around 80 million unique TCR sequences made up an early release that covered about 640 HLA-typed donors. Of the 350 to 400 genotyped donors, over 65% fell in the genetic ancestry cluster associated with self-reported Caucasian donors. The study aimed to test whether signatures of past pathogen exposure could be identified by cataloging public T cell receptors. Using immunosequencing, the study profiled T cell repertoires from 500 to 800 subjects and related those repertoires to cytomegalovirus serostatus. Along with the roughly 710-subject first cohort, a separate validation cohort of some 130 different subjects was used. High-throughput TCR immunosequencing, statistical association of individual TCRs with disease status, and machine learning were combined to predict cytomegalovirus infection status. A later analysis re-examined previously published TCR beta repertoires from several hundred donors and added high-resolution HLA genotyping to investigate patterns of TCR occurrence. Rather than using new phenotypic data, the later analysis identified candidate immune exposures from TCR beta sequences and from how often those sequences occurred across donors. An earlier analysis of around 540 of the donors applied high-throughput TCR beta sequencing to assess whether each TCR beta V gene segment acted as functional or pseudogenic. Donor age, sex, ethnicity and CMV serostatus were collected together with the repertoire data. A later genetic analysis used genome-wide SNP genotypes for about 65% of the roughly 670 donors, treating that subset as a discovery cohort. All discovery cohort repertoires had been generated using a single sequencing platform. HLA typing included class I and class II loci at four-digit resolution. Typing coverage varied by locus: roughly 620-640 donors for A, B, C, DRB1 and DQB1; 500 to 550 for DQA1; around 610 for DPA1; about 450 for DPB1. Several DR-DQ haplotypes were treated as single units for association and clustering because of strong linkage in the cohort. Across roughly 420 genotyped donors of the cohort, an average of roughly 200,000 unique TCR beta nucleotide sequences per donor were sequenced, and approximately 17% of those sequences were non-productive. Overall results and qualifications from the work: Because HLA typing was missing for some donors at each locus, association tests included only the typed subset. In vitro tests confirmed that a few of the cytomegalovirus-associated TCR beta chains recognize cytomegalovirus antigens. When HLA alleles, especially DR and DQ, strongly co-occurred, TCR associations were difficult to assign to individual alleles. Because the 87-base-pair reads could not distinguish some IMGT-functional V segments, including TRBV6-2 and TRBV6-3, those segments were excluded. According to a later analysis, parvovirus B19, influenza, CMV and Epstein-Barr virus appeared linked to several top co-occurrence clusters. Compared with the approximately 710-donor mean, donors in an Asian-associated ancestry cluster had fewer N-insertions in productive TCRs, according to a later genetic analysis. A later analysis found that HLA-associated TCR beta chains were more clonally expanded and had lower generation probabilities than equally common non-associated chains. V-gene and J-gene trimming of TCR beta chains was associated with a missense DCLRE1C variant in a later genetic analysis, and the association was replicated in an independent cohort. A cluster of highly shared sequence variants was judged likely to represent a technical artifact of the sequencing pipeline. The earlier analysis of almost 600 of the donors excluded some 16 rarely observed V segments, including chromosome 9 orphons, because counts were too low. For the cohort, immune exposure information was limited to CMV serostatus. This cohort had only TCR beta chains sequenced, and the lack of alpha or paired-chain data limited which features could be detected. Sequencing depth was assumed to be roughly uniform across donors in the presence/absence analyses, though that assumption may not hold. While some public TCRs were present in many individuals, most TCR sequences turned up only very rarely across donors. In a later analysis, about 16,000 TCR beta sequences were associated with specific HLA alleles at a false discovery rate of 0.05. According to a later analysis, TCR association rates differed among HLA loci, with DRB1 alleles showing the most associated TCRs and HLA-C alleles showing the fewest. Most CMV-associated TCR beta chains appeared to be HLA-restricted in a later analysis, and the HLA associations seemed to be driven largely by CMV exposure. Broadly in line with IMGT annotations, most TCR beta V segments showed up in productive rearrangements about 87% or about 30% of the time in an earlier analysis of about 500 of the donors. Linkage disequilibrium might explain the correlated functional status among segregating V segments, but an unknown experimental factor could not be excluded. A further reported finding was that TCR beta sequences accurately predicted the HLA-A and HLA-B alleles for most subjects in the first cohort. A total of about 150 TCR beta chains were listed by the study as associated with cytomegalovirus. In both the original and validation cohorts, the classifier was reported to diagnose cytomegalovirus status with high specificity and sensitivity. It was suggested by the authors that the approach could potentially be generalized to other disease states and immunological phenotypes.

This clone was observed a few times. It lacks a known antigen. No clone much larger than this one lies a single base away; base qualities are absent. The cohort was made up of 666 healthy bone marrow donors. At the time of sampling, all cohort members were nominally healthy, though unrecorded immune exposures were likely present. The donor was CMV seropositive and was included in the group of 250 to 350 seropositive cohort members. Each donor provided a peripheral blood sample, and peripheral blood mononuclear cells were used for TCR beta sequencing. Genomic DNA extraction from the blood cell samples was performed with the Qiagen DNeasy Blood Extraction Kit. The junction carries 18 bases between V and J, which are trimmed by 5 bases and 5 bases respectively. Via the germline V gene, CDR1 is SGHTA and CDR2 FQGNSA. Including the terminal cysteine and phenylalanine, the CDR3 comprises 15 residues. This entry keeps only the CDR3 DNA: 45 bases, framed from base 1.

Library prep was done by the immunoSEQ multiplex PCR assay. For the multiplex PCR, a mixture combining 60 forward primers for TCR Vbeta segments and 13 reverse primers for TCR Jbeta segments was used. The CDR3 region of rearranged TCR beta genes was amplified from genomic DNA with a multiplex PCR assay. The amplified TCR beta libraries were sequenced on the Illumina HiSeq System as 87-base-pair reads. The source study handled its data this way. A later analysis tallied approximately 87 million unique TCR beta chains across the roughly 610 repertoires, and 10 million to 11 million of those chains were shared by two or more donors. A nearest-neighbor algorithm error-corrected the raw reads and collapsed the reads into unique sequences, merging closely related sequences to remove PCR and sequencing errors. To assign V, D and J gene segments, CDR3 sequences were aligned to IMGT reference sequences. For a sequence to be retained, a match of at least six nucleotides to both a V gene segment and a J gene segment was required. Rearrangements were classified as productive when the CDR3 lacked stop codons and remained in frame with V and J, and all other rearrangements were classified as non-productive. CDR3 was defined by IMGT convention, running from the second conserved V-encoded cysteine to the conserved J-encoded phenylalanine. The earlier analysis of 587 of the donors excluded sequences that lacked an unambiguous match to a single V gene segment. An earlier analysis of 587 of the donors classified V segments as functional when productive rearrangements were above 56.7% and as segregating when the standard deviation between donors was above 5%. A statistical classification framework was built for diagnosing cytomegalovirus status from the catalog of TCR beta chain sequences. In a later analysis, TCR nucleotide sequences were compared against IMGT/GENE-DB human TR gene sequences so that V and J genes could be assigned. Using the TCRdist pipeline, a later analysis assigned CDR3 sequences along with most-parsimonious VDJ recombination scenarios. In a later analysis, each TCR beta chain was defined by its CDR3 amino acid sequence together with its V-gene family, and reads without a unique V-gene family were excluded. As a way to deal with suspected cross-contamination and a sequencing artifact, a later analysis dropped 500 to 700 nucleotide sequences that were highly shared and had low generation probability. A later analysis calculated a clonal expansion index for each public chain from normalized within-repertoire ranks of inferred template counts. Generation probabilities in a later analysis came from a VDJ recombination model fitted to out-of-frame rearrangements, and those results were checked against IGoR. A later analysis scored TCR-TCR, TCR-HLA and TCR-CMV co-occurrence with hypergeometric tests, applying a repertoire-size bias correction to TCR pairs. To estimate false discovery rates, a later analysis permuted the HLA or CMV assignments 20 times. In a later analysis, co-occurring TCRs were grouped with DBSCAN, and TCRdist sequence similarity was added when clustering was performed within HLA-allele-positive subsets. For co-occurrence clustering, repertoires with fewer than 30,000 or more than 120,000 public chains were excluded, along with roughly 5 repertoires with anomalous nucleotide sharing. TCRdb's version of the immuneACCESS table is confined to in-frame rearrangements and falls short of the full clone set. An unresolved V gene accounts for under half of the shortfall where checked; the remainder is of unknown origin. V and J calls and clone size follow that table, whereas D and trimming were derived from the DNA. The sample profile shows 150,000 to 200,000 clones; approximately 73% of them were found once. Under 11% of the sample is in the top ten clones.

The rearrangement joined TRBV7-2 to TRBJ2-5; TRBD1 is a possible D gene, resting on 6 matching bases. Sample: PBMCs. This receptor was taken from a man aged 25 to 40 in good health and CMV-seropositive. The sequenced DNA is TGTGCCAGCAGCATCAGGGGTACGTCTACGGAGACCCAGTACTTC. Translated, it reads CASSIRGTSTETQYF.